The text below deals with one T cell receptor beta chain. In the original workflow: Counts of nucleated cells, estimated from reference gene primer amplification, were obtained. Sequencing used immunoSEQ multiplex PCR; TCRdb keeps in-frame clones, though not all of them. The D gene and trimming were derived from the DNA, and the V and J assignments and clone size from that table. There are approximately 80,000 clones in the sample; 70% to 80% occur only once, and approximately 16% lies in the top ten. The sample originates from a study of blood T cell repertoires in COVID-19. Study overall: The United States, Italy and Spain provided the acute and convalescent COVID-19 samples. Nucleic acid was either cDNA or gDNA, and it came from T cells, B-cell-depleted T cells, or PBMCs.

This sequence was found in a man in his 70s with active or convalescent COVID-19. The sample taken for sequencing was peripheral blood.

CDR3 in amino acids: CATSDGDSYEQYF. CDR3 nucleotides: TGTGCCACCAGCGACGGGGACTCCTACGAGCAGTACTTC. This sequence joins TRBV15 and TRBJ2-7; D possibly corresponds to TRBD2 (5 bases). The germline V gene encodes CDR1 LNHNV and CDR2 YYDKDF (reference sequence). This CDR3 has 13 residues. The V and J ends lost 5 bases and 0 bases respectively, with 8 bases between them.